Below are 30 T cell receptor beta chains sequenced from a single sample in a study of cytomegalovirus exposure and HLA in healthy donors. PCR used 60 Vbeta primers and 13 Jbeta primers. Here immunoSEQ multiplex PCR was the method, and the copy in TCRdb shows in-frame clones only, minus some. The sample consists of about 180,000 clones, around three quarters of them appearing once. Input material: PBMCs. These receptors all stem from a woman aged 25 to 39 in good health and CMV-seropositive.

A single count supports this clone. The genes are TRBV21-1 and TRBJ1-6; the table's D call, TRBD1, was not checked against the DNA. TRBV21-1 counts as a pseudogene. The CDR3 length is 15 residues. As DNA, the CDR3 is TGTGCCAGCCCTGGGCGAGCCTTTCACAATTCACCCCTCCACTTT. Translating gives CASPGRAFHNSPLHF.

This rearrangement joins TRBV6-5 to TRBJ1-2, with D unclear. This CDR3 spans 13 amino acids. CDR1 is MNHEY and CDR2 is SVGAGI in the germline V gene. Trimming stripped 2 bases from V and 3 bases from J, with 7 bases between. CDR3 nucleotides: TGTGCCAGCAGTTACGGGCAGTACTATGGCTACACCTTC. The encoded protein is CASSYGQYYGYTF.

This chain links TRBV19 with TRBJ2-5; 8 nucleotides align to TRBD1. There are 14 residues in the CDR3. The V segment lost 1 base and the J segment 7 bases; nucleotides outside the gene matches: 5. Germline lookup yields CDR1 LNHDA and CDR2 SQIVND (reference sequence). For the CDR3, the DNA is TGTGCCAGTAGTATAGGACAGGGGAGCGGGACCCAGTACTTC. Translation: CASSIGQGSGTQYF.

The J gene is TRBJ2-5, the V gene TRBV14; TRBD2 might be the D (5 bases). CDR3 size: 15 residues. Trimming removed 1 base at V and 3 bases at J, with 12 bases between. Germline V lookup: CDR1 SGHDN, CDR2 FVKESK. The CDR3 loop is CASSQVAGKKETQYF. CDR3 in DNA: TGTGCCAGCAGCCAAGTGGCGGGCAAGAAAGAGACCCAGTACTTC.

This clone was counted between two and nine times. The gene calls are TRBV9 and TRBJ1-2; D perhaps matches TRBD1 (6 bases). The CDR3 length is 13 residues. Germline CDR1 SGDLS, CDR2 YYNGEE. V was pared by 3 bases and J by 10 bases, with 16 bases between. CDR3 in DNA: TGTGCCAGCAGCGGGACGACAGGACTGTACTACACCTTC. Amino acid sequence: CASSGTTGLYYTF.

V gene TRBV4-2 combines with J gene TRBJ2-2, with D possibly TRBD1 on 6 matching bases. The CDR3 extends over 15 amino acids. The V end was cut by 0 bases, the J end by 4 bases, with 9 bases between. Germline-derived CDR1 and CDR2 are LGHNA and YNFKEQ. This CDR3 reads CASSQDHRVTGELFF. The CDR3 DNA follows: TGTGCCAGCAGCCAAGATCACAGGGTCACCGGGGAGCTGTTTTTT.

J is TRBJ1-6 and V is TRBV7-9; the match to TRBD1 covers 9 bases. CDR1 is SEHNR and CDR2 is FQNEAQ in the germline V gene (reference sequence). Trimming at V came to 5 bases and at J to 6 bases, leaving 8 bases not matched to a gene. This CDR3 has 16 residues. The CDR3 sequence is CASSPRGQGSNSPLHF. The CDR3 region has the DNA TGTGCCAGCAGCCCTAGGGGACAGGGTAGTAATTCACCCCTCCACTTT.

This clone was detected a few times. This sequence joins TRBV7-2 and TRBJ1-5; weak D call: TRBD1 (5 bases). Germline values: CDR1 SGHTA, CDR2 FQGNSA. The CDR3 consists of 13 residues. Trimming removed 4 bases from V and 7 bases from J, with 11 bases in between. The CDR3 is CASSSGKWQPQHF. The CDR3 nucleotides are TGTGCCAGCAGCTCAGGGAAGTGGCAGCCCCAGCATTTT.

The chain has TRBV4-3 and TRBJ1-1; possibly TRBD1 for D (5 bases). V was shortened by 4 bases and J by 1 base, with 13 bases between the two germline ends. Germline V lookup: CDR1 LGHNA, CDR2 YSLEER. This CDR3 contains 15 residues. CDR3 DNA sequence: TGCGCCAGCAGCCCGACGGGGCGGGGGAACACTGAAGCTTTCTTT. Its protein is CASSPTGRGNTEAFF.

The rearrangement joins TRBV7-9 to TRBJ1-2; no clear D gene. This CDR3 has 15 amino acids. Trimming removed 2 bases at V and 4 bases at J, with 14 bases between. Per the germline V gene, CDR1 is SEHNR and CDR2 is FQNEAQ (reference sequence). CDR3: CASSLIDNSFYGYTF. The CDR3 DNA is TGTGCCAGCAGCTTAATCGACAACTCTTTCTATGGCTACACCTTC.

This clone was detected only a few times. V and J are TRBV7-3 and TRBJ2-3, with 12 bases matching TRBD2. Germline assignment: CDR1 SGHTA and CDR2 FQGTGA. Trimming at V came to 1 base and at J to 7 bases, leaving 3 bases not matched to a gene. The CDR3 is 15 amino acids. CDR3 amino acids: CASSLKLAGGNTQYF. The CDR3 DNA reads TGTGCCAGCAGCTTAAAACTAGCGGGGGGAAATACGCAGTATTTT.

This clone was counted once. V and J are TRBV5-1 and TRBJ2-1; tentative D call: TRBD1 (5 bases). The CDR3 runs 12 residues. V was clipped by 0 bases and J by 10 bases, with 8 bases between them. Germline V gene sequence: CDR1 SGHRS, CDR2 YFSETQ. The CDR3 coding sequence is TGCGCCAGCAGCTTGGCCCCAGGGGAGCAGTTCTTC. This gives the protein CASSLAPGEQFF.

The table lists this clone with a few counts. The chain has TRBV7-9 and TRBJ2-3; D remains unclear. The CDR3 has 13 amino acids. Germline V gene sequence: CDR1 SEHNR, CDR2 FQNEAQ (reference sequence). Trimming removed 6 bases at V and 6 bases at J, with 13 bases between. The CDR3 coding sequence is TGTGCCAGCAGTCCCGCAGCGCCGGATACGCAGTATTTT. Residues: CASSPAAPDTQYF.

The rearrangement uses TRBV9 and TRBJ2-2; 12 bases match TRBD2. In germline, CDR1 is SGDLS, CDR2 YYNGEE. After removal of 4 bases from V and 3 bases from J, the junction contained 7 bases not matched to a gene. The CDR3 loop spans 17 amino acids. The CDR3 DNA follows: TGTGCCAGCAGCATCACTAGCGGGGGGCTTGACACCGGGGAGCTGTTTTTT. Residues: CASSITSGGLDTGELFF. Full variable domain (outside the CDR3, taken from reference TRBV9 and TRBJ2-2): DSGVTQTPKHLITATGQRVTLRCSPRSGDLSVYWYQQSLDQGLQFLIQYYNGEERAKGNILERFSAQQFPDLHSELNLSSLELGDSALYFCASSITSGGLDTGELFFGEGSRLTVL.

In its sample, this clone was seen once. This rearrangement joins TRBV27 to TRBJ1-5; 8 bases fit TRBD1. This CDR3 spans 18 amino acids. Germline CDR1 reads MNHEY; CDR2 reads SMNVEV (reference sequence). V was pared by 6 bases and J by 0 bases, with 13 bases of the junction left unmatched. CDR3 region: CASSRARGPLNSNQPQHF. DNA for the CDR3: TGTGCCAGCAGCCGGGCCAGGGGGCCTCTTAATAGCAATCAGCCCCAGCATTTT.

This chain joins TRBV19 and TRBJ1-2; possibly TRBD1 for D (6 bases). The CDR3 is 16 residues long. Trimming removed 7 bases from V and 5 bases from J, with 23 bases in between. From germline, CDR1 is LNHDA and CDR2 SQIVND (reference sequence). The CDR3 protein is CASITWRGAGDYGYTF. The CDR3 DNA reads as TGTGCCAGTATAACATGGAGAGGCGCAGGGGATTATGGCTACACCTTC.

The V gene is TRBV5-1, the J gene TRBJ2-1; 10 positions match TRBD1. Germline V gives CDR1 SGHRS, CDR2 YFSETQ. V lost 4 bases, J lost 5 bases, and 6 bases stayed unmatched. The CDR3 length is 15 residues. The CDR3 DNA sequence: TGCGCCAGCAGCAAAGGGACAGGGGATAACAATGAGCAGTTCTTC. Its translation is CASSKGTGDNNEQFF.

V and J are TRBV6-5 and TRBJ2-7; 9 bases are a match to TRBD2. The V segment lost 0 bases and the J segment 2 bases; nucleotides outside the gene matches: 5. This CDR3 is built from 16 residues. CDR1 and CDR2 from the germline V gene are MNHEY and SVGAGI. CDR3 amino acids: CASSYSGGGATYEQYF. For the CDR3, the DNA is TGTGCCAGCAGTTACTCGGGCGGGGGGGCCACCTACGAGCAGTACTTC.

The chain employs TRBV7-9 and TRBJ1-4; 10 positions match TRBD1. Trimming removed 5 bases from V and 7 bases from J; junction bases left unmatched: 10. Germline V gene lookup returns CDR1 SEHNR and CDR2 FQNEAQ (reference sequence). The CDR3 sequence is 16 residues long. The DNA of the CDR3 is TGTGCCAGCAGCCCACGACAGGGGGCGGTGGGTGAAAAACTGTTTTTT. Residues: CASSPRQGAVGEKLFF.

The rearrangement joins TRBV7-6 to TRBJ2-1; D gene ambiguous. Germline V gene data show CDR1 as SGHVS and CDR2 as FNYEAQ. The V and J ends lost 8 bases and 10 bases respectively, with 12 bases between them. The CDR3 covers 11 residues. Written as DNA, the CDR3 is TGTGCCAGCGGTCGCAACTCCGAGCAGTTCTTC. Amino acids: CASGRNSEQFF.

The rearrangement uses TRBV7-2 and TRBJ1-6; the D is unclear. This CDR3 is built from 18 residues. Trimming cost V 1 base and J 7 bases, with 20 bases left between them. Germline loops: CDR1 SGHTA, CDR2 FQGNSA. The DNA for the CDR3 is TGTGCCAGCAGCTTAGGGCCTCGGGGTTGGCAGCGAAATTCACCCCTCCACTTT. Translating it yields CASSLGPRGWQRNSPLHF.

The gene calls are TRBV7-2 and TRBJ2-1; D possibly corresponds to TRBD2 (5 bases). Trimming took off 5 bases at V and 9 bases at J, with 17 bases between the two ends. Germline V lookup: CDR1 SGHTA, CDR2 FQGNSA. The CDR3 consists of 14 residues. The CDR3 sequence: CASSPNEGSTEQFF. The CDR3 coding sequence is TGTGCCAGCAGCCCCAATGAGGGAAGCACTGAGCAGTTCTTC.

The chain uses TRBV5-8 and TRBJ2-5; the D gene is possibly TRBD2 (5 bases). Germline CDR1 and CDR2: SGHTS and YDEGEE. The V and J ends lost 0 bases and 10 bases respectively, with 7 bases between them. This CDR3 has 11 residues. CDR3 in amino acids: CASSLAGDQYF. As DNA, the CDR3 is TGTGCCAGCAGCTTGGCCGGGGACCAGTACTTC.

This clone has only a few counts. V is TRBV12-5 and J is TRBJ1-6; the match to TRBD1 covers 9 bases. This CDR3 contains 15 residues. V shed 6 bases, J shed 5 bases, and the junction held 5 bases outside the gene matches. The V gene's germline CDR1 is LGHNT and CDR2 FRNRAP. The CDR3 bases are TGTGCTAGTGGGTTGACAGGGGGTAATAATTCACCCCTCCACTTT. Translating gives CASGLTGGNNSPLHF. Variable domain in full (rest from reference TRBV12-5 and TRBJ1-6): DARVTQTPRHKVTEMGQEVTMRCQPILGHNTVFWYRQTMMQGLELLAYFRNRAPLDDSGMPKDRFSAEMPDATLATLKIQPSEPRDSAVYFCASGLTGGNNSPLHFGNGTRLTVT.

V gene TRBV5-1 combines with J gene TRBJ1-2; 7 nucleotides line up with TRBD1. The CDR3 loop spans 13 amino acids. The germline V gene encodes CDR1 SGHRS and CDR2 YFSETQ. V lost 3 bases, J lost 5 bases, and 4 bases stayed unmatched. DNA of the CDR3: TGCGCCAGCAGCTGGGGGACAGCTTATGGCTACACCTTC. Residues: CASSWGTAYGYTF.

This clone has more than one count but fewer than ten. V usage is TRBV20-1 and J usage is TRBJ1-2; tentatively, D is TRBD1 (5 bases). CDR3 length equals 10 residues. Germline V CDR1 and CDR2: DFQATT, SNEGSKA (reference sequence). Trimming left V 5 bases short and J 9 bases short, with 10 bases between. CDR3: CSAAGRSYTF. CDR3 bases: TGCAGTGCTGCAGGGAGGAGCTACACCTTC.

J is TRBJ2-7 and V is TRBV11-2; 10 bases align to TRBD2. This CDR3 comprises 14 residues. CDR1 and CDR2 (germline): SGHAT, FQNNGV. V dropped 3 bases and J dropped 4; count of bases not matched to a gene: 3. The CDR3 bases are TGTGCCAGCAGCTTCAGCGGGGGGGGGTACGAGCAGTACTTC. Its translation: CASSFSGGGYEQYF.

The chain combines TRBV9 with TRBJ2-3; 9 nucleotides line up with TRBD2. CDR1 and CDR2 (germline): SGDLS, YYNGEE. V lost 0 bases, J lost 5 bases, and 7 bases stayed unmatched. The CDR3 runs to 16 residues. The CDR3 DNA reads TGTGCCAGCAGCGTAGGGAGTAGCGGGGGTCGAGATACGCAGTATTTT. Its protein product is CASSVGSSGGRDTQYF. Combining the CDR3 with reference TRBV9 and TRBJ2-3 gives the whole variable domain DSGVTQTPKHLITATGQRVTLRCSPRSGDLSVYWYQQSLDQGLQFLIQYYNGEERAKGNILERFSAQQFPDLHSELNLSSLELGDSALYFCASSVGSSGGRDTQYFGPGTRLTVL.

This clone was seen a single time. The V call is TRBV4-1, the J call TRBJ2-7; weak D call: TRBD1 (5 bases). Germline values: CDR1 MGHRA, CDR2 YSYEKL. V lost 1 base and J lost 6, with 13 bases in between. This CDR3 contains 14 residues. DNA of the CDR3: TGCGCCAGCAGCCAAGTAGGTGGGGCCGTCGAGCAGTACTTC. Encoded protein: CASSQVGGAVEQYF.

The chain is built from TRBV6-4 and TRBJ2-2; 7 bases are a match to TRBD1. This CDR3 contains 16 residues. CDR1 is MRHNA and CDR2 is SNTAGT in the germline V gene. With 0 bases clipped from V and 1 base from J, the junction kept 2 bases outside the gene matches. This chain's CDR3 is CASSDSWTGNTGELFF. The DNA of the CDR3 is TGTGCCAGCAGTGACTCCTGGACAGGGAACACCGGGGAGCTGTTTTTT.